The source of this T cell receptor beta chain is a study of blood T cell repertoires in COVID-19. Sequencing used immunoSEQ multiplex PCR; TCRdb keeps in-frame clones, though not all of them. The sample yields a few hundred thousand clones, about 85% seen once. Sequenced: PBMCs or T cells enriched from blood (not recorded which). This clonotype was obtained from a woman aged 50 to 60 who had recovered from COVID-19.

CDR3 in amino acids: CASISGLSGTGELFF. CDR3 bases: TGTGCCAGTATAAGTGGACTGTCCGGCACCGGGGAGCTGTTTTTT. V and J are TRBV19 and TRBJ2-2, with D possibly TRBD2 on 5 matching bases. Germline V lookup: CDR1 LNHDA, CDR2 SQIVND (reference sequence). Trimming shortened V by 7 bases and J by 4 bases, and 16 bases separated the two germline ends. This CDR3 region has 15 residues.